This TCR beta chain was found in a study of T cell responses to AZD1222 COVID-19 vaccine. Study background: Pooling was applied to second doses at about 4 or about 12 weeks. Whole-study findings and limits: Donor demographics were predominantly white British with a female majority; clonal diversity may be underestimated. Spike-spanning, vaccine-associated CD4 TCRs were dominant at 160-218 and 743-854. Receipt of two AZD1222 doses was followed by a rise in Spike-specific TCR breadth and depth.

Libraries were prepared by immunoSEQ multiplex PCR; TCRdb keeps only in-frame clonotypes and omits some of them. The table has tens of thousands of clones, just over 90% seen once. In the case of this clone: The antigen is undetermined.

The receptor was derived from an adult in good health. The sample in question was peripheral blood, obtained on day 0 of AZD1222 vaccination.

The CDR3: CASSPPQGMNTGELFF. In nucleotides, the CDR3 is TGTGCCAGCTCACCACCGCAGGGTATGAACACCGGGGAGCTGTTTTTT. The chain uses TRBV18 and TRBJ2-2; tentative D call: TRBD1 (5 bases). Germline V lookup: CDR1 KGHSH, CDR2 LQKENI. The CDR3 extends over 16 amino acids. The V end was cut by 0 bases, the J end by 1 base, with 9 bases between. Full variable domain (missing parts from reference TRBV18 and TRBJ2-2): NAGVMQNPRHLVRRRGQEARLRCSPMKGHSHVYWYRQLPEEGLKFMVYLQKENIIDESGMPKERFSAEFPKEGPSILRIQQVVRGDSAAYFCASSPPQGMNTGELFFGEGSRLTVL.